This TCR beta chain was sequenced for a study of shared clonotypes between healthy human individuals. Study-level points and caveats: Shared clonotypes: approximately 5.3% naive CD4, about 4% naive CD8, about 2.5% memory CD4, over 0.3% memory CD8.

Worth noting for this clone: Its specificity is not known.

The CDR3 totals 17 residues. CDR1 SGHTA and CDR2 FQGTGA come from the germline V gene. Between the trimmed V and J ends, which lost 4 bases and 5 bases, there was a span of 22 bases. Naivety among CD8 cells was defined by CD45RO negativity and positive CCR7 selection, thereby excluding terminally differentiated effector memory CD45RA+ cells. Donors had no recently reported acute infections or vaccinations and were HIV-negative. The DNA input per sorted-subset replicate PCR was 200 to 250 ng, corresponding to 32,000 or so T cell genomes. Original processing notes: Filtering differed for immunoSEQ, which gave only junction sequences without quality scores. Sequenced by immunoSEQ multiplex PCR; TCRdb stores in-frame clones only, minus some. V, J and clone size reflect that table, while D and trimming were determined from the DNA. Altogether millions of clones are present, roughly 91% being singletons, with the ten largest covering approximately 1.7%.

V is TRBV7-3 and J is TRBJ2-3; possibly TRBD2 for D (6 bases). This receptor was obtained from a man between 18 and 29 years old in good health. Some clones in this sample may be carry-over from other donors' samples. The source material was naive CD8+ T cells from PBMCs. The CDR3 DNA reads TGTGCCAGCAGCTCACAGAGCGGGTGGGGGTTTGGAGATACGCAGTATTTT. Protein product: CASSSQSGWGFGDTQYF. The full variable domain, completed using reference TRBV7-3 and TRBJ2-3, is GAGVSQTPSNKVTEKGKYVELRCDPISGHTALYWYRQSLGQGPEFLIYFQGTGAADDSGLPNDRFFAVRPEGSVSTLKIQRTERGDSAVYLCASSSQSGWGFGDTQYFGPGTRLTVL.